This T cell receptor beta chain comes out of a study of CD8 T cells in Susac syndrome (dated by TCRdb to between 2019 and 2020). For the wider study: Among the sequenced Susac syndrome patients, about six had clinically active disease and 8 or 9 were in clinical remission. At the time of blood withdrawal, Susac syndrome patients were either therapy-naive, taking corticosteroids (with some also receiving IVIg), or on IVIg alone. Repertoire sequencing was used to test whether CD8+ T cell activation and differentiation in Susac syndrome was antigen driven. The clonality of the CD8+ T cell repertoire was compared across over 10 healthy donors, about 14 Susac syndrome patients and around 15 multiple sclerosis patients.

RNA was extracted using the RNeasy kit, and roughly 0.5 to 1 microgram was reverse transcribed with random hexamers. The immunoSEQ multiplex PCR assay, which covers 54 Vbeta and 13 Jbeta segments, was used to amplify TCR beta CDR3 regions. PCR amplification bias was corrected by using a synthetic template baseline for primer optimization and computational correction. In the authors' own workflow: Reads were annotated to V, D and J genes according to IMGT and were analyzed with immunoSEQ Analyzer, with only productive sequences retained. Clonality was calculated as one minus the Shannon entropy normalized by log2 of the number of productive unique sequences. For each patient and control, public and private clones were evaluated within the 100 most prevalent clones. Susac-specific clones were defined as absent from healthy and MS cohorts, 800 to 1,200 published viral clones and other ImmuneACCESS disease sequences. The public reads were run again by TCRdb, first through fastp at Q25 and then through MiXCR, and only productive beta chains were kept. Each entry merges the rows of one CDR3 protein and shows their most common DNA and genes. What appears here as the V and J calls and clone size reflects TCRdb's work, not the paper's. The sample records about 110,000 distinct CDR3 sequences, approximately 95% of which are singletons. The ten top clones hold about 0.42% of the sample.

Peripheral blood CD8+ and CD4+ T cells from healthy donors, Susac syndrome patients and multiple sclerosis patients were profiled using high-throughput TCR beta sequencing. The Susac syndrome patients fulfilled recently defined diagnostic criteria for either definite or probable disease. CD8+ TEMRA cells were enriched by FACS, while bulk CD8+ and CD4+ T cells were purified by magnetic negative isolation. Blood was drawn into EDTA tubes, processed within 24 hours, and PBMCs were isolated by density gradient centrifugation. PBMCs intended for TCR sequencing were cryopreserved in liquid nitrogen and thawed later in a water bath at 37 degrees C. The sorted or isolated CD4+, CD8+ and CD8+ TEMRA cells reached a purity of at least 90%. As for this clonotype: Its antigen target is currently unknown. Base qualities were left out, and no much larger clone turns up one base away.

Findings and caveats that apply to the study as a whole: Sixteen Susac-specific public clones were identified in the total CD8+ repertoire, and roughly five Susac-specific public clones were identified in the CD8+ TEMRA repertoire. CD8+ repertoires in Susac syndrome showed clonal expansion, which was highest in CD8+ TEMRA cells and was greater in clinically active patients than in remitting patients. The TCR sequencing and HLA analysis was acknowledged to have included a relatively small number of individuals.

The CDR3 numbers 11 residues from cysteine through phenylalanine. Only CDR3 DNA remains: 33 bases, in frame from the first base. V and J lose 5 bases and 5 bases, and a span of 5 bases separates them. Looking up the germline V gene yields CDR1 SGHAT and CDR2 FQNNGV. Source material: CD8+ T cells from PBMCs. This receptor was obtained from a human donor with Susac syndrome. Recombination linked TRBV11-2 to TRBJ2-3; the D gene assignment is ambiguous. The bases are TGTGCCAGCAGCATGGGAGATACGCAGTATTTT. It translates as CASSMGDTQYF. This CDR3, with the reference TRBV11-2 and TRBJ2-3 proteins standing in past its ends, gives the full variable domain EAGVAQSPRYKIIEKRQSVAFWCNPISGHATLYWYQQILGQGPKLLIQFQNNGVVDDSQLPKDRFSAERLKGVDSTLKIQPAKLEDSAVYLCASSMGDTQYFGPGTRLTVL.